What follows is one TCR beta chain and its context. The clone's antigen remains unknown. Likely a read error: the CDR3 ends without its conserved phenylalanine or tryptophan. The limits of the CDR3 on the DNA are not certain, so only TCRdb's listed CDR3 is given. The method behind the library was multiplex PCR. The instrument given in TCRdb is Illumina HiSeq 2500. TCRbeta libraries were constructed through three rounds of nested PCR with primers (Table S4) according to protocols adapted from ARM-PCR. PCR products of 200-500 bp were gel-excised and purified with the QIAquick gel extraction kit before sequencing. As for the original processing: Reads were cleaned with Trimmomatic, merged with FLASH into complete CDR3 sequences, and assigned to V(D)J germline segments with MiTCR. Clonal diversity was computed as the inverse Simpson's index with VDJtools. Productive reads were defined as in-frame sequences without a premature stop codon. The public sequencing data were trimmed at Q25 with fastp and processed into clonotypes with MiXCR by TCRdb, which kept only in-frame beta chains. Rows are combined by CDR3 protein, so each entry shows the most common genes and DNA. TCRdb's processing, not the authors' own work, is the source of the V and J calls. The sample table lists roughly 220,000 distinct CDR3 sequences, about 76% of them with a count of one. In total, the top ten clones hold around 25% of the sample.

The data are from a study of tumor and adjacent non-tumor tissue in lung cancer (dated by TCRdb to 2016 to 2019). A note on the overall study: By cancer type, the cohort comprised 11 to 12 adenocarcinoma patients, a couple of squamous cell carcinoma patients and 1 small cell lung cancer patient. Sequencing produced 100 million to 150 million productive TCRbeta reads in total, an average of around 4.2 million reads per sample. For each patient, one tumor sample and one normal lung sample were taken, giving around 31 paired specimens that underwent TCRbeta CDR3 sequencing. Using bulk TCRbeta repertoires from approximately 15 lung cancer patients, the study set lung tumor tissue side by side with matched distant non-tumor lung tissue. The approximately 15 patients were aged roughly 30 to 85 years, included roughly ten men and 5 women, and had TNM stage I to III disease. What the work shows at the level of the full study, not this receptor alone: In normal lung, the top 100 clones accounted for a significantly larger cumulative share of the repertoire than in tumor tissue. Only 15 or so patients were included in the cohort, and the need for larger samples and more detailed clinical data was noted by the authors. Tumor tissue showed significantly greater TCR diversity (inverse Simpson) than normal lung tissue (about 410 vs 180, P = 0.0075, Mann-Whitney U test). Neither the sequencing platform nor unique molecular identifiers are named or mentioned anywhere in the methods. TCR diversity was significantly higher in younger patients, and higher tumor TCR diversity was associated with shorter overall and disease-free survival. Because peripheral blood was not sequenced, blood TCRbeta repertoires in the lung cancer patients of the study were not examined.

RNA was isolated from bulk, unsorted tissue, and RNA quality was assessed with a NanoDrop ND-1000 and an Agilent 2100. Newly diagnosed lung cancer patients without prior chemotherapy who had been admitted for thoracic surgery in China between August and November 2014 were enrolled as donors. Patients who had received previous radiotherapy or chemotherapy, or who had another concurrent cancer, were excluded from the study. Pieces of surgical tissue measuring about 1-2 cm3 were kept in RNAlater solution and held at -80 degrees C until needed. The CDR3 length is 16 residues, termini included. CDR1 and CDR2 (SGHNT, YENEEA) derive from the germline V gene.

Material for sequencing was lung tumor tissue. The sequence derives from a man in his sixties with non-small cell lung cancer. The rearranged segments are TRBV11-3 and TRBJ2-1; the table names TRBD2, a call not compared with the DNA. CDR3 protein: CASSLVGTSGREKHFS.